Below are 15 T cell receptor beta chains sequenced from a single sample in a study of T-cell memory formation after mild COVID-19 (dated by TCRdb to the early 2020s). The library was made by 5' RACE. TCRdb names Illumina NovaSeq 6000 as the instrument used. The public reads were reprocessed in TCRdb via fastp at Q25 and MiXCR, keeping in-frame beta chains. Every distinct CDR3 protein forms one entry, paired with its most common genes and DNA. The table for this sample lists about 610,000 distinct CDR3 sequences; 17% of them were counted only once. The top ten clones comprise about 8.1% of the sample. The sample comprised PBMCs or a T cell subset sorted from them (not recorded which). Every receptor here comes from an adult woman who had mild COVID-19 (a few samples of this study predate the infection). The sample titles of this study are shuffled in the database, so cell type and time point are left out; the donor was told from shared clones.

The chain recombines TRBV29-1 with TRBJ2-1, with D perhaps TRBD2 (5 bases). This CDR3 has 15 amino acids. Germline V CDR1 and CDR2: SQVTM, ANQGSEA. V was cut by 0 bases and J by 12 bases, with 21 bases left in between. The CDR3 bases are TGCAGCGTTGAAGACCCGACCCCCGTGCCTGCGGGGCAGTTCTTC. Protein sequence: CSVEDPTPVPAGQFF.

The chain has TRBV6-2 or TRBV6-3 and TRBJ2-2; D remains ambiguous. The germline V gene encodes CDR1 MNHEY and CDR2 SVGEGT. This CDR3 has 14 residues. Trimming left V 11 bases short and J 4 bases short, with 17 bases between. The CDR3 bases are TGTGCCTGCCTATCGGACCGACCCACCGGGGAGCTGTTTTTT. Protein product: CACLSDRPTGELFF.

This clonotype was detected many times. The rearrangement links TRBV4-1 to TRBJ2-2; 8 bases fit TRBD1. After removal of 5 bases from V and 4 bases from J, the junction contained 3 bases not matched to a gene. The CDR3 consists of 14 residues. Germline values: CDR1 MGHRA, CDR2 YSYEKL. The CDR3 region is CASSRDRSTGELFF. The CDR3 DNA reads TGCGCCAGCAGCAGGGACAGGTCCACCGGGGAGCTGTTTTTT.

This clonotype has a handful of counts. The chain joins TRBV5-6 to TRBJ1-2; the match to TRBD1 covers 12 bases. The germline V gene encodes CDR1 SGHDT and CDR2 YYEEEE. CDR3 size: 19 residues. V shed 1 base, J shed 4 bases, and the junction held 14 bases outside the gene matches. DNA for the CDR3: TGTGCCAGCAGCTTGCCACCGGGACAGGGGGCGCGGATCCTCTATGGCTACACCTTC. Its translation: CASSLPPGQGARILYGYTF.

This clonotype came up a few times. The V call is TRBV21-1, the J call TRBJ2-1; the listed D gene, TRBD2, was not tested against the DNA. TRBV21-1 is reported as a pseudogene. The CDR3 has 15 amino acids. This chain's CDR3 is CASSKGHLGPNEQFF. CDR3 nucleotide sequence: TGTGCCAGCAGCAAGGGGCACCTCGGCCCCAATGAGCAGTTCTTC.

This clonotype was found once. The chain joins TRBV6-6 to TRBJ2-7, with D tentatively TRBD1 or TRBD2 (5 bases each). The CDR3 runs to 14 residues. From germline, CDR1 is MNHNY and CDR2 SVGAGI (reference sequence). The V gene lost 5 bases and the J gene lost 2 bases, with 13 bases spanning the gap. CDR3 sequence: CASSPRGKPYEQYF. In nucleotides, the CDR3 is TGTGCCAGCAGTCCACGGGGCAAACCCTACGAGCAGTACTTC.

This clonotype appeared a few times. The chain is built from TRBV29-1 and TRBJ2-3; the match to TRBD1 covers 7 bases. The CDR3 covers 16 residues. Germline V gives CDR1 SQVTM, CDR2 ANQGSEA. The CDR3 region has the DNA TGCAGTGTGGGTGGGGGACAGTCAACGGGCACAGATACGCAGTATTTT. Protein sequence: CSVGGGQSTGTDTQYF.

This clonotype was found a few times. This chain joins TRBV2 and TRBJ2-3, with D unresolved. V lost 5 bases to trimming and J lost 4 bases, with 10 bases between them. Germline CDR1 SNHLY, CDR2 FYNNEI. The CDR3 has 13 amino acids. The CDR3 loop reads CASSKSESDTQYF. The CDR3 DNA sequence: TGTGCCAGCAGTAAATCAGAGTCAGATACGCAGTATTTT. Full variable domain (missing parts from reference TRBV2 and TRBJ2-3): EPEVTQTPSHQVTQMGQEVILRCVPISNHLYFYWYRQILGQKVEFLVSFYNNEISEKSEIFDDQFSVERPDGSNFTLKIRSTKLEDSAMYFCASSKSESDTQYFGPGTRLTVL.

This clonotype appeared a few times. V and J are TRBV3-1 and TRBJ2-7, with 8 bases identical to TRBD2. The V and J ends lost 5 bases and 7 bases, in that order; junction bases with no gene match: 13. The CDR3 has 15 residues. The germline CDR1 and CDR2 sequences are LGHDT and YNNKEL (reference sequence). DNA for the CDR3: TGTGCCAGCAGCTCCACTAGCGGTGCCCTTCGGGAGCAGTACTTC. Protein: CASSSTSGALREQYF.

This clonotype was counted between two and nine times. The chain recombines TRBV29-1 with TRBJ2-1; TRBD2 aligns across 15 bases. Trimming at V came to 6 bases and at J to 7 bases, leaving 4 bases not matched to a gene. The CDR3 loop spans 14 amino acids. Germline V gene data show CDR1 as SQVTM and CDR2 as ANQGSEA. The CDR3 region has the DNA TGCAGCGTGTCCGGGACTAGCGGGGGGAATGAGCAGTTCTTC. It codes for CSVSGTSGGNEQFF.

This clonotype came up many times. This chain uses TRBV27 with TRBJ1-2; the D gene is possibly TRBD1 (5 bases). CDR3 length: 14 residues. Germline V CDR1 and CDR2: MNHEY, SMNVEV (reference sequence). The ends were cut back, 0 bases at V and 4 bases at J, with 9 bases in the middle. CDR3 nucleotide sequence: TGTGCCAGCAGTTTATCGTGGGACTCCTATGGCTACACCTTC. Amino acid sequence: CASSLSWDSYGYTF.

In its sample, this clonotype was seen a few times. CDR3 coding DNA: TGTGCCAGCAGTTACTCTTCGGGAGTGGCCTACGAGCAGTACTTC. This encodes CASSYSSGVAYEQYF. This chain joins TRBV6-2 or TRBV6-3 and TRBJ2-7; perhaps TRBD2 as D (6 bases). Germline V gives CDR1 MNHEY, CDR2 SVGEGT. V lost 0 bases, J lost 2 bases, and 11 bases lay in between. The CDR3 covers 15 residues.

The rearrangement links TRBV4-3 to TRBJ2-2; D perhaps matches TRBD2 (6 bases). This CDR3 has 16 residues. The germline gives CDR1 LGHNA, CDR2 YSLEER. Trimming cost V 3 bases and J 0 bases, with 11 bases left between them. The CDR3 DNA reads as TGCGCCAGCAGCCATGGAGGGTACGCGAACACCGGGGAGCTGTTTTTT. This codes for CASSHGGYANTGELFF.

The sample holds a few counts of this clonotype. V is TRBV5-5 and J is TRBJ1-1; no definite D call. The CDR3 consists of 15 residues. Trimming pared 6 bases from V and 0 bases from J, leaving 15 bases between. CDR1 SGHKS and CDR2 YYEKEE come from the germline V gene (reference sequence). The chain's CDR3 is CASTSQVEMNTEAFF. DNA for the CDR3: TGTGCCAGCACCTCGCAGGTTGAGATGAACACTGAAGCTTTCTTT.

The CDR3 reads CSAKEGEGAYGYTF. CDR3 nucleotide sequence: TGCAGTGCAAAGGAAGGGGAGGGGGCCTATGGCTACACCTTC. The rearrangement links TRBV20-1 to TRBJ1-2, with 7 bases fitting TRBD1. CDR1 is DFQATT, CDR2 SNEGSKA, per germline (reference sequence). The CDR3 totals 14 residues. V dropped 6 bases and J dropped 4; count of bases not matched to a gene: 11.